The sequence of this T cell receptor beta chain was determined in a study of blood T cell repertoires in COVID-19. V lost 2 bases to trimming and J lost 0 bases; unmatched junction nucleotides: 13. From germline, CDR1 is SGHVS and CDR2 FNYEAQ. CDR3 size: 19 residues. TCRdb keeps only in-frame clones here, not all; method: immunoSEQ multiplex PCR. The sample has tens of thousands of clones, 85% to 90% seen once. This clone was counted a single time. This sequence was found in a human donor with acute or convalescent COVID-19. The donor label of this sample is uncertain. This rearrangement joins TRBV7-6 to TRBJ1-3, with 7 positions matching TRBD1. The sequenced sample was peripheral blood. This CDR3 reads CASSLLGGDSYFSGNTIYF. For the CDR3, the DNA is TGTGCCAGCAGCTTATTAGGAGGGGACAGTTACTTCTCTGGAAACACCATATATTTT.